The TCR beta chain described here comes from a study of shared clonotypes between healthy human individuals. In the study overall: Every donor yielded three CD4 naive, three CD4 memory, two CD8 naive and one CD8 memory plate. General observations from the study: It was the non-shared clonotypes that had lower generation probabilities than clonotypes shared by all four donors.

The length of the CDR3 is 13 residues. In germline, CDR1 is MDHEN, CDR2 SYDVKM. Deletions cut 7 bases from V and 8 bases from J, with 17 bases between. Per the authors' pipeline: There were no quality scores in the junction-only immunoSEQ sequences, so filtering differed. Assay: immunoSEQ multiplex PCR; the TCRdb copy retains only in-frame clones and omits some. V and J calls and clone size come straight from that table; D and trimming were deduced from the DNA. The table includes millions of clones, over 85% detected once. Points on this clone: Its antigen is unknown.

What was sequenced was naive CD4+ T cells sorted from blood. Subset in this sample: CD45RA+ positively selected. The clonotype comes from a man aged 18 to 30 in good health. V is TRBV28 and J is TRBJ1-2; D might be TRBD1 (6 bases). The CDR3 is CASTLGGLPGYTF. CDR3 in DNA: TGTGCCAGCACCCTAGGGGGGCTCCCGGGCTACACCTTC.